This note documents a single T cell receptor beta chain sequence. Its target is not known. The data belong to a study of CD8 T cell repertoires and HIV-1 epitope variants. As for the study in general: Each of Twenty-five Gag and Nef epitope peptides stimulated a separate culture.

Germline lookup yields CDR1 SQVTM and CDR2 ANQGSEA. The V and J ends lost 4 bases and 0 bases respectively, with 13 bases between them. This CDR3 is built from 15 residues. Study outcomes and limitations: Beta chains alone show antigen proliferation, not cytokine profile or function.

Clones were sequenced by immunoSEQ multiplex PCR, and TCRdb holds only the in-frame ones, with some missing. The sample has 5,000 to 6,500 clones, approximately 70% seen once. The V and J genes are TRBV29-1 and TRBJ2-1, with D tentatively TRBD1 (6 bases). The receptor was derived from a male donor with HIV. Sequencing input: cultured CD8+ T cells derived from PBMCs. The CDR3 nucleotides read TGCAGCGTTGTGGGAACAGGGAGCTCCTACAATGAGCAGTTCTTC. This translates into CSVVGTGSSYNEQFF.